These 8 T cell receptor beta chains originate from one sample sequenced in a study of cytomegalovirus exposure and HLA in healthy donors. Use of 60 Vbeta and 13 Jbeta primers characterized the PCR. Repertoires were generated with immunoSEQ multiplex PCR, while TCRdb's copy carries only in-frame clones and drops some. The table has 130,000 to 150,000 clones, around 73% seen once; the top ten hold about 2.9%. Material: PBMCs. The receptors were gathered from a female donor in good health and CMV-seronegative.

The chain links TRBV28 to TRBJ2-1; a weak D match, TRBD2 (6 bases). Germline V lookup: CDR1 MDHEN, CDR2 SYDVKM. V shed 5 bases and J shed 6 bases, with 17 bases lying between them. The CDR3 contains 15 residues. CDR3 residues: CASSPPPGGINEQFF. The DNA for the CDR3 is TGTGCCAGCAGTCCTCCCCCCGGGGGAATCAATGAGCAGTTCTTC.

The CDR3 sequence: CASALRAGEREQYF. CDR3 in DNA: TGTGCCAGCGCCCTGAGGGCGGGAGAGCGCGAGCAGTACTTC. The chain couples TRBV6-6 to TRBJ2-7, with 7 bases lining up with TRBD2. The V gene's germline CDR1 is MNHNY and CDR2 SVGAGI (reference sequence). The CDR3 runs 14 residues. V dropped 8 bases and J dropped 6; count of bases not matched to a gene: 13.

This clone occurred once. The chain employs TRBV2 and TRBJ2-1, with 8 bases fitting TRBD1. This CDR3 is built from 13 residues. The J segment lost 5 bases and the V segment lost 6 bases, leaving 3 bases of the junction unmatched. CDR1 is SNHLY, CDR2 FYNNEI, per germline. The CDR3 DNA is TGTGCCAGCAGGAAGGGACAGGACAATGAGCAGTTCTTC. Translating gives CASRKGQDNEQFF.

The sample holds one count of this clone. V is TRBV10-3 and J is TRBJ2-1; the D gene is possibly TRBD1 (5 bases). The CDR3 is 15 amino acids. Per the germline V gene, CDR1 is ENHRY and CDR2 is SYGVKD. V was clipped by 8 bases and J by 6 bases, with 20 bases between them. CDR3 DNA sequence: TGTGCCATCGGAGATCAGGGCTCCCTAGGCAATGAGCAGTTCTTC. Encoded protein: CAIGDQGSLGNEQFF.

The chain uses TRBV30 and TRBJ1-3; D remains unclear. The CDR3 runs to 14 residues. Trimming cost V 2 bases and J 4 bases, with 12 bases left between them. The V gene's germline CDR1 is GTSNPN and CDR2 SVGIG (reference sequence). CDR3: CAWSYSNPGNTIYF. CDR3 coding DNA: TGTGCCTGGAGTTACAGCAACCCGGGAAACACCATATATTTT.

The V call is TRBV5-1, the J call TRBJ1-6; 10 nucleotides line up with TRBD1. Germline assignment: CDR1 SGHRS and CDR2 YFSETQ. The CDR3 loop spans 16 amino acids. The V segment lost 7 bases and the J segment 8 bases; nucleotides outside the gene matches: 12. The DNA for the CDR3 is TGCGCCAGCCGATCCTATCGGACAGGGGGTTATTCACCCCTCCACTTT. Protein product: CASRSYRTGGYSPLHF.

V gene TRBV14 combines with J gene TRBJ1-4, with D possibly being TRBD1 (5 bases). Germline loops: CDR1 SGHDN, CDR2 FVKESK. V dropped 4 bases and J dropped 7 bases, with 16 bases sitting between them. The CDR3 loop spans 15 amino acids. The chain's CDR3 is CASSLTRGGIEKLFF. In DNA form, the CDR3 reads TGTGCCAGCAGCCTAACCCGTGGGGGGATTGAAAAACTGTTTTTT.

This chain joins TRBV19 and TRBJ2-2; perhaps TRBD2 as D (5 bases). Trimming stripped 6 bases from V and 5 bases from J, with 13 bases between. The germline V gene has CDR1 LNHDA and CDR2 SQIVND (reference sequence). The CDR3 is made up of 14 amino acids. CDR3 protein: CASREELFTGELFF. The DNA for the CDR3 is TGTGCCAGTAGGGAGGAGTTGTTTACCGGGGAGCTGTTTTTT.